Each of the 14 T cell receptor beta chains below was sequenced from the same sample in a study of breast tumors, draining lymph nodes, adjacent tissues. A single record per CDR3 protein comes from TCRdb applying MiXCR to the multiplex PCR reads. The table lists fewer than 80,000 distinct CDR3 sequences, roughly 40% of them singletons. Sequenced sample: breast tumor tissue. These receptors originate from a female donor with breast cancer. Some clones in this sample may be carry-over from other donors' samples.

V is TRBV20-1 and J is TRBJ2-7; 15 nucleotides agree with TRBD2. Germline V gene data show CDR1 as DFQATT and CDR2 as SNEGSKA (reference sequence). The junction had 16 bases not matched to a gene; V was cut back by 3 bases and J by 7 bases. The CDR3 is made up of 18 amino acids. The CDR3 nucleotides read TGCAGTGCTAGTGGCGTCCGTGGTGGACTAGCGGGAGGGGTGGAGCAGTACTTC. It translates to CSASGVRGGLAGGVEQYF.

This clonotype appeared a single time. The rearrangement joins TRBV15 to TRBJ1-2; D may be TRBD1 (5 bases). The V and J ends lost 4 bases and 4 bases respectively, with 10 bases between them. CDR1 LNHNV and CDR2 YYDKDF come from the germline V gene (reference sequence). This CDR3 has 13 amino acids. CDR3 bases: TGTGCCACCAGCACCTATGGGGCCTATGGCTACACCTTC. Its translation is CATSTYGAYGYTF.

This clonotype has a count of ten or more. V gene TRBV5-8 combines with J gene TRBJ1-6; 8 bases fit TRBD1. From germline, CDR1 is SGHTS and CDR2 YDEGEE. J gave up 7 bases and V 3 bases, and 6 bases lay outside the gene matches. The CDR3 spans 15 residues. As DNA, the CDR3 is TGTGCCAGCAGCTCCGGACAGGGCGGAAATTCACCCCTCCACTTT. Protein product: CASSSGQGGNSPLHF.

This clonotype rates as medium-sized (0.01 to 0.1%). The genes are TRBV15 and TRBJ1-5; 8 positions match TRBD1. The length of the CDR3 is 14 residues. The ends lost 0 bases at V and 6 bases at J; junction bases unmatched: 1. The V gene's germline CDR1 is LNHNV and CDR2 YYDKDF (reference sequence). CDR3 sequence reads: CATSRDQGAQPQHF. In DNA, the CDR3 is TGTGCCACCAGCAGAGATCAGGGGGCTCAGCCCCAGCATTTT.

This clonotype was observed at least ten times. J is TRBJ2-1 and V is TRBV20-1; 11 bases agree with TRBD2. Germline V gene lookup returns CDR1 DFQATT and CDR2 SNEGSKA (reference sequence). V shed 1 base and J 9 bases; nucleotides not matched to a gene: 8. This CDR3 comprises 15 residues. The CDR3 region is CSARAATSGISEQFF. The CDR3 DNA reads TGCAGTGCTAGAGCCGCGACTAGCGGGATTAGTGAGCAGTTCTTC.

Of note for this clonotype: Since a much larger clone is just one base distant, this may be a read error. The chain employs TRBV6-2 or TRBV6-3 and TRBJ1-5; the match to TRBD1 covers 8 bases. This CDR3 is 15 amino acids long. Trimming removed 7 bases from V and 6 bases from J; junction bases left unmatched: 11. Germline CDR1 MNHEY, CDR2 SVGEGT. The CDR3 spells CASKLGQGGGQPQHF. CDR3 DNA: TGTGCCAGCAAATTAGGACAGGGAGGGGGTCAGCCCCAGCATTTT.

This chain joins TRBV7-2 and TRBJ2-2, with a tentative D call TRBD2 (5 bases). V dropped 4 bases and J dropped 7 bases, with 13 bases sitting between them. The CDR3 extends over 14 amino acids. The germline gives CDR1 SGHTA, CDR2 FQGNSA. The CDR3 nucleotides read TGTGCCAGCAGCTCCGTAATGGCGGGCGGGGAGCTGTTTTTT. This translates into CASSSVMAGGELFF.

The chain uses TRBV7-3 and TRBJ1-2, with 7 bases fitting TRBD1. From germline, CDR1 is SGHTA and CDR2 FQGTGA. The CDR3 extends over 19 amino acids. With V trimmed by 5 bases and J by 12 bases, 30 bases remained unmatched. In DNA form, the CDR3 reads TGTGCCAGCAGCCAACCTTGGGACAGTAACCCGCGAGCCGGCGGAGCCCACACCTTC. It codes for CASSQPWDSNPRAGGAHTF.

V and J are TRBV20-1 and TRBJ1-2; D unresolved. Looked up from germline, CDR1 is DFQATT and CDR2 is SNEGSKA (reference sequence). This CDR3 region has 12 residues. The germline V and J ends were trimmed by 3 bases and 2 bases, with 7 bases remaining between them. The CDR3 DNA reads as TGCAGTGCTAGGCGCGTCAACTATGGCTACACCTTC. Its protein product is CSARRVNYGYTF.

This clonotype was observed at least ten times. The chain is built from TRBV7-2 and TRBJ2-3; D is ambiguous. This CDR3 is 11 amino acids long. The germline V gene has CDR1 SGHTA and CDR2 FQGNSA. V gave up 7 bases and J gave up 8 bases, with 10 bases separating them. CDR3: CASTLFGTQYF. As DNA, the CDR3 is TGTGCCAGCACCCTATTTGGTACGCAGTATTTT.

The rearrangement joins TRBV12-3 or TRBV12-4 to TRBJ2-3; TRBD2 matches 8 bases. The CDR3 length is 15 residues. The V and J ends lost 3 bases and 2 bases, in that order; junction bases with no gene match: 4. The CDR3 nucleotides are TGTGCCAGCAGTTTCCGGGGGGGCTACACAGATACGCAGTATTTT. Translating it yields CASSFRGGYTDTQYF.

The rearrangement uses TRBV20-1 and TRBJ2-3; D remains unclear. Trimming shortened V by 6 bases and J by 2 bases, and 15 bases separated the two germline ends. This CDR3 comprises 14 residues. Germline CDR1 is DFQATT and CDR2 is SNEGSKA (reference sequence). This chain's CDR3 is CSASSLGVTDTQYF. The CDR3 DNA reads TGCAGTGCCAGCAGTTTAGGCGTCACAGATACGCAGTATTTT.

DNA of the CDR3: TGCAGCTCTCGGGGACTAGCGGGAGCGGGGAGAACAGATACGCAGTATTTT. Protein sequence: CSSRGLAGAGRTDTQYF. V usage is TRBV29-1 and J usage is TRBJ2-3; 14 positions match TRBD2. The germline V gene has CDR1 SQVTM and CDR2 ANQGSEA. Trimming cost V 8 bases and J 3 bases; bases outside gene matches: 13. The CDR3 runs to 17 residues.

About this clonotype: An end of the junction does not agree with germline; a read error may underlie this. The CDR3 DNA reads TGTGCCATCAGTGAGCTAGCGAGGGACAACGGGGAGCTGGTTTTT. Translated, it gives CAISELARDNGELVF. The chain uses TRBV10-3 and TRBJ2-2; D may match TRBD1 or TRBD2 (6 bases each). CDR1 is ENHRY and CDR2 is SYGVKD in the germline V gene. The CDR3 extends over 15 amino acids.